These T cell receptor beta chains were read from a single sample in a study of control samples from healthy donors and cancer patients. Assay used: immunoSEQ multiplex PCR; TCRdb lists only in-frame clones, some missing. The sample yields 110,000 or so clones, around 89% seen once. Input material: blood. These receptors were collected from a woman aged 45-65 years in good health. The CDR3 runs from the conserved cysteine through the conserved F or W. A D gene is named only where the DNA matches it firmly. Clone size appears in some rows only: once, few, many, or a class for an expanded clone.

v_gene	len	d_gene	j_gene	abundance	CDR3nt	CDR3aa
TRBV7-9	11	NA	TRBJ1-1	NA	TGTGCCAGCAGCCGACTCCAGGGGGCTTTCTTT	CASSRLQGAFF
TRBV19	14	NA	TRBJ1-5	NA	TGTGCCAGTAGTATGCTTTGGGGGAATCAGCCCCAGCATTTT	CASSMLWGNQPQHF
TRBV27	14	NA	TRBJ1-5	NA	TGTGCCAGCAGTTTGCGGGACACAGGTCAGCCCCAGCATTTT	CASSLRDTGQPQHF
TRBV5-4	18	TRBD1	TRBJ2-3	NA	TGTGCCAGCAGCTTATGGGGGACAGGGGGGCGCCTGACAGATACGCAGTATTTT	CASSLWGTGGRLTDTQYF
TRBV5-6	12	TRBD2	TRBJ2-3	NA	TGTGCCAGCAGCTTCTTAGCGGGGGGGCAGTATTTT	CASSFLAGGQYF
TRBV7-9	11	NA	TRBJ2-7	NA	TGTGCCAGCAGCACAAAATACGAGCAGTACTTC	CASSTKYEQYF
TRBV6-5	13	NA	TRBJ2-5	NA	TGTGCCAGCAGTTACGGCGAACTAGAGACCCAGTACTTC	CASSYGELETQYF
TRBV25-1	16	NA	TRBJ2-6	NA	TGTGCCAGCAGTGAACATAGGGGCGCTGGGGCCAACGTCCTGACTTTC	CASSEHRGAGANVLTF
TRBV6-1	15	TRBD1	TRBJ1-5	NA	TGTGCCAGCAGTGACCGGACAGGGGGCGGTCAGCCCCAGCATTTT	CASSDRTGGGQPQHF
TRBV18	15	NA	TRBJ2-1	once	TGTGCCAGCTCACCTTTCCAGAACTCCTACAATGAGCAGTTCTTC	CASSPFQNSYNEQFF
TRBV20-1	14	TRBD2	TRBJ2-2	once	TGCAGTGCTAGTGAAGCGGGAGGGGCCGGGGAGCTGTTTTTT	CSASEAGGAGELFF
TRBV20-1	17	TRBD1	TRBJ1-5	NA	TGCAGTGCTAGTGGTACAGGGGGCGCCGGGAACAATCAGCCCCAGCATTTT	CSASGTGGAGNNQPQHF
TRBV12-3/TRBV12-4	13	NA	TRBJ2-1	once	TGTGCCAGCAGACCGACTAGTATCCTTGAGCAGTTCTTC	CASRPTSILEQFF
TRBV30	15	TRBD1	TRBJ2-1	NA	TGTGCCTGGAGACCGACAGGGTTGGGCTCGAATGAGCAGTTCTTC	CAWRPTGLGSNEQFF
TRBV7-9	13	TRBD1	TRBJ1-2	few	TGTGCCAGCAGCTTGGACAGGGGGTTTGGCTACACCTTC	CASSLDRGFGYTF
TRBV7-9	17	TRBD1	TRBJ1-2	NA	TGTGCCAGCAGCTTAAGTGGGACAGGGGCCTCTTCCTATGGCTACATCTTC	CASSLSGTGASSYGYIF
TRBV7-8	16	TRBD1	TRBJ1-5	few	TGTGCCAGCAGCTTAGTGCAGGGGGCGATTAATCAGCCCCAGCATTTT	CASSLVQGAINQPQHF
TRBV6-5	15	TRBD1	TRBJ1-6	few	TGTGCCAGCAGTTCCCAGACAGGGTGGGGTTCACCCCTCCACTTT	CASSSQTGWGSPLHF
TRBV11-2	13	TRBD1	TRBJ2-7	NA	TGTGCCAGCAGCTCGCTGACAGGGACCGAGCAGTACTTC	CASSSLTGTEQYF
TRBV19	14	TRBD1	TRBJ1-5	NA	TGTGCCAGTAGCACAGGGGTGCACAATCAGCCCCAGCATTTT	CASSTGVHNQPQHF
TRBV20-1	14	NA	TRBJ1-4	once	TGCAGTGCTAATGAGGGTCTGGGGGATGAAAAACTGTTTTTT	CSANEGLGDEKLFF
TRBV4-1	15	NA	TRBJ2-7	NA	TGCGCCAGCAGCCCCCGACAGGACCTCTCCTACGAGCAGTACTTC	CASSPRQDLSYEQYF
TRBV14	15	TRBD1	TRBJ2-3	NA	TGTGCCAGCAGCCCTTGGGGACAGGGCACAGATACGCAGTATTTT	CASSPWGQGTDTQYF
TRBV7-9	12	NA	TRBJ1-1	NA	TGTGCCAGCAGCTACTCTACAGCTGAAGCTTTCTTT	CASSYSTAEAFF
TRBV29-1	14	TRBD1	TRBJ2-5	NA	TGCAGCGTTGATGGAAAAGACAGGGAAGAGACCCAGTACTTC	CSVDGKDREETQYF
TRBV9	15	TRBD2	TRBJ2-3	NA	TGTGCCAGCAGCGTCCTTTCAGCGGGAGCAGATACGCAGTATTTT	CASSVLSAGADTQYF
TRBV25-1	13	TRBD1	TRBJ1-2	NA	TGTGCCAGCAGTGGGACAGGACTCTATGGCTACACCTTC	CASSGTGLYGYTF
TRBV4-2	17	NA	TRBJ1-1	once	TGTGCCAGCAGCCAAGGAGAATATGGGGAAGGGAACACTGAAGCTTTCTTT	CASSQGEYGEGNTEAFF
TRBV11-3	14	NA	TRBJ2-3	NA	TGTGCCAGCAGCTTAGCAGGGGTTCCAGATACGCAGTATTTT	CASSLAGVPDTQYF
TRBV6-5	14	NA	TRBJ2-3	NA	TGTGCCAGCAAGAACACACTCGGCACAGATACGCAGTATTTT	CASKNTLGTDTQYF
TRBV6-5	15	NA	TRBJ1-1	NA	TGTGCCAGCTGGCCGGGAACAAGCCGAAACACTGAAGCTTTCTTT	CASWPGTSRNTEAFF
TRBV5-1	16	TRBD2	TRBJ2-3	NA	TGCGCCAGCAGCTTTTGGGAGGGGTTATTCACAGATACGCAGTATTTT	CASSFWEGLFTDTQYF
TRBV6-2/TRBV6-3	17	NA	TRBJ2-1	NA	TGTGCCAGCAGTTACCCGAAGGCGGTATTACCCTACAATGAGCAGTTCTTC	CASSYPKAVLPYNEQFF
TRBV14	16	NA	TRBJ1-1	NA	TGTGCCAGCACGCGACATCACACCGGGACCCGTTACGTAGCTTTCTTT	CASTRHHTGTRYVAFF
TRBV19	14	NA	TRBJ1-2	NA	TGTGCCAGCATTACCGGGGGAAACCCCCCTGGCTACACCTTC	CASITGGNPPGYTF
TRBV6-2/TRBV6-3	14	NA	TRBJ2-3	NA	TGTGCCAGCAGTTACTCGATACAGACGGATACGCAGTATTTT	CASSYSIQTDTQYF
TRBV19	15	NA	TRBJ2-1	NA	TGTGCCAGTAGTATACCGGAAAGCTCCTACAATGAGCAGTTCTTC	CASSIPESSYNEQFF
TRBV5-6	16	NA	TRBJ1-1	NA	TGTGCCAGCAGCCCCTTCGGGGGGGGGATGAACACTGAAGCTTTCTTT	CASSPFGGGMNTEAFF
TRBV9	17	TRBD2	TRBJ2-5	once	TGTGCCAGCAGCGTCAGCTCCGGGGCTAGCGGATCGGAGACCCAGTACTTC	CASSVSSGASGSETQYF
TRBV10-3	16	NA	TRBJ2-1	NA	TGTGCCATCAGTGACCCCCGGGGGACAAATCCCAATGAGCAGTTCTTC	CAISDPRGTNPNEQFF
TRBV13	16	TRBD2	TRBJ2-5	NA	TGTGCCAGCAGCCCGCCCGGGACTAGCGGGAGAGAGACCCAGTACTTC	CASSPPGTSGRETQYF
TRBV30	13	NA	TRBJ1-5	NA	TGTGCCTGGAGTGTAAGGGGGAGAGAGCCCCAGCATTTT	CAWSVRGREPQHF
TRBV24-1	17	TRBD1	TRBJ2-3	NA	TGTGCCACCAGTGATCCTCTGGGACAGGGGATCACAGATACGCAGTATTTT	CATSDPLGQGITDTQYF
TRBV15	17	NA	TRBJ2-1	NA	TGTGCCACCAGCAGCGTGAGGAGGCAGGGAGTAGCAGGGGAGCAGTTCTTC	CATSSVRRQGVAGEQFF
TRBV19	15	NA	TRBJ1-2	NA	TGTGCCAGTAGTATACCGGCAGGAGCTAACTATGGCTACACCTTC	CASSIPAGANYGYTF
TRBV7-8	14	NA	TRBJ1-2	few	TGTGCCAGCAGCCCACGGGTAGGCGGCTATGGCTACACCTTC	CASSPRVGGYGYTF
TRBV11-2	15	NA	TRBJ2-1	NA	TGTGCCAGCAGCTTAGGTGGGGGAGCCTACAATGAGCAGTTCTTC	CASSLGGGAYNEQFF
TRBV5-1	13	NA	TRBJ2-3	NA	TGCGCCAGCAGCAAGATCAGCACAGATACGCAGTATTTT	CASSKISTDTQYF
TRBV27	15	NA	TRBJ2-7	NA	TGTGCCAGCAGCACCCTCAAGGGGTTCCCTCGGGAGCAGTACTTC	CASSTLKGFPREQYF
TRBV5-1	17	TRBD2	TRBJ2-1	NA	TGCGCCAGCAGCCTTGGCCGACTAGCGGGATATCTAAATGAGCAGTTCTTC	CASSLGRLAGYLNEQFF
TRBV6-5	13	NA	TRBJ2-7	NA	TGTGCCAGCGGGGGGCAAAATTCCTACGAGCAGTACTTC	CASGGQNSYEQYF
TRBV3-1/TRBV3-2	12	NA	TRBJ2-5	NA	TGTGCCAGCAGCCAAGCTCTGGGGACCCAGTACTTC	CASSQALGTQYF
TRBV6-5	13	TRBD1	TRBJ2-7	NA	TGTGCCAGCACCCGACAGGGGGCGACCGAGCAGTACTTC	CASTRQGATEQYF
TRBV6-4	15	TRBD2	TRBJ2-3	once	TGTGCCAGCAGTGCTACTAGCGGGATAACAGATACGCAGTATTTT	CASSATSGITDTQYF